The 10 T cell receptor beta chains reported below all come from one sample, sequenced in a study of blood T cells in healthy people across ages. The use of a sample-barcoded 5' primer and a J-beta primer mix characterized a second PCR of 7 to 11 cycles. TCRdb used MiXCR to reprocess the 5' RACE reads, holding one entry per CDR3 protein. The sample holds 1.5 million to 2 million distinct CDR3 sequences; 28% are singletons and the top ten take around 7.7%. The source material was blood. Source of these receptors: a woman in her 30s in good health.

This clonotype was counted between two and nine times. The genes are TRBV29-1 and TRBJ1-6, with D perhaps TRBD1 (5 bases). The CDR3 runs 17 residues. Trimming pared 3 bases from V and 10 bases from J, leaving 25 bases between. The germline V gene has CDR1 SQVTM and CDR2 ANQGSEA. CDR3 nucleotide sequence: TGCAGCGTTGACGGCAGCGCCCCACTTCTCGGGGGGTCACCCCTCCACTTT. Translated, it gives CSVDGSAPLLGGSPLHF. Using reference TRBV29-1 and TRBJ1-6 for the parts outside the CDR3, the full variable domain is SAVISQKPSRDICQRGTSLTIQCQVDSQVTMMFWYRQQPGQSLTLIATANQGSEATYESGFVIDKFPISRPNLTFSTLTVSNMSPEDSSIYLCSVDGSAPLLGGSPLHFGNGTRLTVT.

Turning to this clonotype: Possible read error: a much larger clone is one base away. The rearrangement links TRBV20-1 to TRBJ1-5, with a possible D match to TRBD1 (6 bases). V lost 3 bases and J lost 3, with 18 bases in between. CDR1 and CDR2 from the germline V gene are DFQATT and SNEGSKA (reference sequence). The CDR3 contains 16 residues. The CDR3 nucleotides read TGCAGTGCTAGTTTTTGGGGCAGGGGTTACAATCAGCCCCAGCATTTT. Translation gives CSASFWGRGYNQPQHF.

This clonotype was seen a few times. The chain links TRBV2 to TRBJ1-2, with 9 bases lining up with TRBD1. J was trimmed by 3 bases and V by 8 bases; bases with no gene match: 10. The CDR3 totals 15 residues. The germline gives CDR1 SNHLY, CDR2 FYNNEI. CDR3 nucleotide sequence: TGTGCCAGCGAGCACGGACAGGGGATAGACTATGGCTACACCTTC. It codes for CASEHGQGIDYGYTF.

This clonotype was recorded a few times. This chain connects TRBV7-2 to TRBJ1-1; D uncertain. V was shortened by 8 bases and J by 1 base, with 14 bases between the two germline ends. The CDR3 loop spans 14 amino acids. Germline CDR1 SGHTA, CDR2 FQGNSA. CDR3 in amino acids: CASLLGLRNTEAFF. DNA for the CDR3: TGTGCCAGCCTTTTAGGCTTGAGGAACACTGAAGCTTTCTTT.

This chain connects TRBV9 to TRBJ2-5, with TRBD1 identical over 9 bases. Germline trimming cut 0 bases from V and 3 bases from J; bases unmatched to any gene: 0. This CDR3 has 14 amino acids. Germline V gene data show CDR1 as SGDLS and CDR2 as YYNGEE. CDR3 in DNA: TGTGCCAGCAGCGTAGGGGACAGGGAAGAGACCCAGTACTTC. Its protein is CASSVGDREETQYF.

Only one count was recorded for this clonotype. The chain has TRBV4-2 and TRBJ2-2; weak D call: TRBD2 (6 bases). V gave up 0 bases and J gave up 6 bases, with 11 bases separating them. The CDR3 length is 15 residues. The V gene's germline CDR1 is LGHNA and CDR2 YNFKEQ. This CDR3 reads CASSQEEGRAGELFF. For the CDR3, the DNA is TGTGCCAGCAGCCAAGAGGAGGGTAGGGCCGGGGAGCTGTTTTTT.

The gene calls are TRBV27 and TRBJ1-2, with D possibly TRBD1 on 5 matching bases. Germline loops: CDR1 MNHEY, CDR2 SMNVEV (reference sequence). The length of the CDR3 is 15 residues. V was cut by 5 bases and J by 7 bases, with 20 bases left in between. For the CDR3, the DNA is TGTGCCAGCAGTGGGAATGTCGGGGCTGGAGTTGGCTACACCTTC. Encoded protein: CASSGNVGAGVGYTF.

This clonotype was observed a handful of times. The gene calls are TRBV6-5 and TRBJ2-5, with D possibly TRBD2 on 5 matching bases. This CDR3 has 16 residues. Germline V lookup: CDR1 MNHEY, CDR2 SVGAGI. V lost 5 bases, J lost 1 base, and 17 bases lay in between. The CDR3 bases are TGTGCCAGCAGTCAGAACCCTCTCGCGGGCCAAGAGACCCAGTACTTC. Its translation is CASSQNPLAGQETQYF.

A few counts support this clonotype. The CDR3 region is CSARDGGDLENTIYF. CDR3 DNA: TGCAGTGCTAGAGATGGGGGAGACCTAGAAAACACCATATATTTT. This chain uses TRBV20-1 with TRBJ1-3; D is possibly TRBD1 (5 bases). Germline V lookup: CDR1 DFQATT, CDR2 SNEGSKA (reference sequence). Trimming stripped 0 bases from V and 6 bases from J, with 15 bases between. This CDR3 comprises 15 residues.

With regard to this clonotype: A much larger clone lies one base from this, so it may be a read error. The chain couples TRBV20-1 to TRBJ2-1; D may be TRBD1 or TRBD2 (5 bases each). The CDR3 is 14 amino acids. CDR1 and CDR2 (germline): DFQATT, SNEGSKA (reference sequence). V dropped 0 bases and J dropped 10 bases, with 16 bases sitting between them. The CDR3 spells CSARDLRGTYEQFF. CDR3 in DNA: TGCAGTGCTAGAGATCTCAGAGGGACCTACGAGCAGTTCTTC.